One sample yielded the 5 T cell receptor beta chains listed below, sequenced in a study of blood T cell repertoires in COVID-19. Sequenced by immunoSEQ multiplex PCR; TCRdb stores in-frame clones only, minus some. The sample shows around 160,000 clones, just over 85% of them seen only once. The sequenced sample consisted of peripheral blood. The origin of the receptors is a man aged 60-69 years with acute or convalescent COVID-19.

The chain employs TRBV5-1 and TRBJ2-5; tentatively, D is TRBD1 (7 bases). V dropped 0 bases and J dropped 4 bases, with 19 bases sitting between them. The CDR3 runs 17 residues. Per the germline V gene, CDR1 is SGHRS and CDR2 is YFSETQ. This chain's CDR3 is CASSLDPAAGGRETQYF. The DNA for the CDR3 is TGCGCCAGCAGCTTGGACCCCGCCGCAGGGGGGAGAGAGACCCAGTACTTC.

This sequence joins TRBV9 and TRBJ2-1; D not certain. V was clipped by 0 bases and J by 3 bases, with 13 bases between them. CDR3 length: 16 residues. CDR1 SGDLS and CDR2 YYNGEE come from the germline V gene. CDR3 sequence (DNA): TGTGCCAGCAGCGTAGCGACTGCAGCAGTCTACAATGAGCAGTTCTTC. As protein: CASSVATAAVYNEQFF. The whole variable domain, filled in from reference TRBV9 and TRBJ2-1, reads DSGVTQTPKHLITATGQRVTLRCSPRSGDLSVYWYQQSLDQGLQFLIQYYNGEERAKGNILERFSAQQFPDLHSELNLSSLELGDSALYFCASSVATAAVYNEQFFGPGTRLTVL.

The CDR3 nucleotides are TGTGCCAGCAAGGGCGGGAGGGCCTTGGACAATGAGCAGTTCTTC. Its translation: CASKGGRALDNEQFF. The J gene is TRBJ2-1, the V gene TRBV2; TRBD2 agrees at 9 bases. The CDR3 loop spans 15 amino acids. Germline V lookup: CDR1 SNHLY, CDR2 FYNNEI. Trimming at V came to 7 bases and at J to 5 bases, leaving 9 bases not matched to a gene.

This chain uses TRBV5-1 with TRBJ2-2; D may be TRBD1 (5 bases). The CDR3 runs to 15 residues. The V gene's germline CDR1 is SGHRS and CDR2 YFSETQ. Trimming took off 6 bases at V and 4 bases at J, with 16 bases between the two ends. In DNA, the CDR3 is TGCGCCAGCACCCTGGACACGGTGAGCACCGGGGAGCTGTTTTTT. Translating gives CASTLDTVSTGELFF. Drawing the rest from reference TRBV5-1 and TRBJ2-2, the complete variable domain is KAGVTQTPRYLIKTRGQQVTLSCSPISGHRSVSWYQQTPGQGLQFLFEYFSETQRNKGNFPGRFSGRQFSNSRSEMNVSTLELGDSALYLCASTLDTVSTGELFFGEGSRLTVL.

The rearrangement links TRBV5-1 to TRBJ2-1; tentatively, D is TRBD1 (6 bases). V was cut by 0 bases and J by 7 bases, with 14 bases left in between. Germline values: CDR1 SGHRS, CDR2 YFSETQ. The CDR3 extends over 15 amino acids. This CDR3 reads CASSLAPGVENEQFF. CDR3 coding DNA: TGCGCCAGCAGCTTGGCGCCAGGGGTTGAGAATGAGCAGTTCTTC. The full variable domain, rest sourced from reference TRBV5-1 and TRBJ2-1, is KAGVTQTPRYLIKTRGQQVTLSCSPISGHRSVSWYQQTPGQGLQFLFEYFSETQRNKGNFPGRFSGRQFSNSRSEMNVSTLELGDSALYLCASSLAPGVENEQFFGPGTRLTVL.